This record looks at one T cell receptor beta chain sequence and its context. The antigen remains undetermined. The data were obtained in a study of metastatic and nonmetastatic thyroid tumors. Background on the study: Both malignant and benign thyroid patients supplied peripheral blood and tumor or nodule tissue samples, across which the repertoires of these patients were then compared.

Study-wide results and caveats: Reported TCR beta diversity, measured in blood and tumor, was significantly higher for malignant thyroid tumors than for benign nodules.

In the source study's methods: The authors used CDR3 differences across clinicopathological groups to build a distant-metastasis classifier for papillary thyroid cancer. TCRdb ran MiXCR on the PCR reads. The authors' filters were not applied to this entry. The sample records approximately 41,000 clones, over 25% being singletons. Thyroid surgery was performed in patients who had received no treatment beforehand. Sequencing was carried out using blood. This TCR was recovered from a male donor with papillary thyroid cancer or a benign thyroid nodule (not recorded which). Some clones in this sample may be carry-over from other donors' samples.

CDR3 sequence (DNA): TGTGCCAGCTCTCAAGGGACAGGGGCCCGCACAGATACGCAGTATTTT. Translated, it gives CASSQGTGARTDTQYF. This rearrangement joins TRBV18 to TRBJ2-3, with 10 bases aligning to TRBD1. CDR3 length equals 16 residues. J was trimmed by 1 base and V by 6 bases; bases with no gene match: 7. Germline values: CDR1 KGHSH, CDR2 LQKENI.